Following are 17 T cell receptor beta chains from one sample sequenced in a study of siplizumab effects on memory and regulatory T cells. TCRdb's copy holds only in-frame clones and misses some; the assay was immunoSEQ multiplex PCR. The table lists 90,000 to 120,000 clones, 75% to 95% of them singletons. Sequencing was performed on CD4+ T cells sorted from blood. Receptor source: a human donor in good health. Some clones in this sample may be carry-over from other donors' samples.

V is TRBV2 and J is TRBJ2-5; D is ambiguous. CDR1 is SNHLY and CDR2 is FYNNEI in the germline V gene. Deletions cut 6 bases from V and 3 bases from J, with 14 bases between. This CDR3 has 14 residues. The CDR3 bases are TGTGCCAGCAGAAGTGAAAATGGGAAAGAGACCCAGTACTTC. It encodes CASRSENGKETQYF.

This rearrangement joins TRBV21-1 to TRBJ2-7. TRBV21-1 is classified as a pseudogene. The CDR3 length is 20 residues. In nucleotides, the CDR3 is TGTGCCAGCAGCAAAGTTATCTCCAGGGCGAGGGTTGCGGCGCTGTACGAGCAGTACTTC. Encoded protein: CASSKVISRARVAALYEQYF.

The rearrangement uses TRBV15 and TRBJ2-6; the D is unclear. Deletions cut 2 bases from V and 1 base from J, with 15 bases between. This CDR3 contains 18 residues. CDR1 and CDR2 from the germline V gene are LNHNV and YYDKDF (reference sequence). The DNA of the CDR3 is TGTGCCACCAGCAGACCGCCAAAATACAGTTCTGGGGCCAACGTCCTGACTTTC. This encodes CATSRPPKYSSGANVLTF.

The chain joins TRBV19 to TRBJ2-1; TRBD2 matches 12 bases. V was clipped by 4 bases and J by 6 bases; unmatched bases: 4. Germline-derived CDR1 and CDR2 are LNHDA and SQIVND (reference sequence). The CDR3 consists of 15 residues. CDR3 DNA sequence: TGTGCCAGTAGTAGACTAGCGGGAGATAGCAATGAGCAGTTCTTC. It codes for CASSRLAGDSNEQFF.

V usage is TRBV6-5 and J usage is TRBJ2-1; 8 bases are shared with TRBD2. CDR1 and CDR2 (germline): MNHEY, SVGAGI. CDR3 length equals 16 residues. V was pared by 6 bases and J by 7 bases, with 14 bases of the junction left unmatched. CDR3 residues: CASSYGTRALRNEQFF. The CDR3 nucleotides are TGTGCCAGCAGCTACGGGACTAGAGCTCTCCGGAATGAGCAGTTCTTC.

The gene calls are TRBV2 and TRBJ2-5; 11 bases agree with TRBD2. Looked up from germline, CDR1 is SNHLY and CDR2 is FYNNEI. The V gene end was trimmed by 6 bases and the J gene end by 5 bases; junction bases not matched to a gene: 8. CDR3 length equals 15 residues. The CDR3 coding sequence is TGTGCCAGCAGAAACTTAGCGGGAGGGCTTGAGACCCAGTACTTC. Its translation is CASRNLAGGLETQYF. The variable domain in full, completed from reference TRBV2 and TRBJ2-5, reads EPEVTQTPSHQVTQMGQEVILRCVPISNHLYFYWYRQILGQKVEFLVSFYNNEISEKSEIFDDQFSVERPDGSNFTLKIRSTKLEDSAMYFCASRNLAGGLETQYFGPGTRLLVL.

This clone was detected only a few times. A junction end diverges from the germline sequence, so it may reflect a read error. The chain couples TRBV20-1 to TRBJ2-1, with D possibly matching TRBD2 (6 bases). The germline CDR1 and CDR2 sequences are DFQATT and SNEGSKA (reference sequence). The CDR3 has 10 residues. CDR3 DNA sequence: TGCAGTGCTAGAGATACTAGCACAATCTTC. This encodes CSARDTSTIF.

The chain combines TRBV10-2 with TRBJ2-3, with 9 bases fitting TRBD1. After removal of 6 bases from V and 3 bases from J, the junction contained 13 bases not matched to a gene. This CDR3 comprises 17 residues. Looked up from germline, CDR1 is WSHSY and CDR2 is SAAADI. CDR3 loop: CASRKNTGTGTTDTQYF. The CDR3 nucleotides read TGCGCCAGCAGGAAAAACACCGGGACAGGGACGACAGATACGCAGTATTTT.

This chain uses TRBV5-1 with TRBJ2-7, with 9 bases that match TRBD2. The CDR3 has 14 amino acids. The V segment lost 0 bases and the J segment 5 bases; nucleotides outside the gene matches: 3. Germline CDR1 is SGHRS and CDR2 is YFSETQ. CDR3 residues: CASSLAIAGDEQYF. CDR3 DNA: TGCGCCAGCAGCTTGGCGATAGCGGGAGACGAGCAGTACTTC.

The chain is built from TRBV6-1 and TRBJ2-4; D call uncertain. The CDR3 sequence is 14 residues long. V was pared by 6 bases and J by 0 bases, with 9 bases between. Per the germline V gene, CDR1 is MNHNS and CDR2 is SASEGT. The CDR3 is CASRLEIAKNIQYF. The CDR3 DNA reads as TGTGCCAGCAGGTTAGAGATAGCCAAAAACATTCAGTACTTC.

A note on this clone: Other DNA sequences in this specimen translate into the identical CDR3. V usage is TRBV10-3 and J usage is TRBJ2-1; TRBD2 matches at 9 bases. The length of the CDR3 is 15 residues. The trim removed 7 bases at V and 2 bases at J, leaving 6 bases unmatched. Germline CDR1 ENHRY, CDR2 SYGVKD. CDR3 in amino acids: CAITPASGTYNEQFF. CDR3 nucleotides: TGTGCCATCACCCCAGCTAGCGGGACCTACAATGAGCAGTTCTTC.

V and J are TRBV19 and TRBJ1-5; 8 positions agree with TRBD1. The CDR3 extends over 14 amino acids. Unmatched junction bases numbered 3, after V lost 3 bases and J lost 5 bases. The germline V gene has CDR1 LNHDA and CDR2 SQIVND (reference sequence). CDR3 sequence (DNA): TGTGCCAGTAGTATGGGACAGGTAGATCAGCCCCAGCATTTT. Translating it yields CASSMGQVDQPQHF. Looking up the rest from reference TRBV19 and TRBJ1-5 gives the full variable domain: DGGITQSPKYLFRKEGQNVTLSCEQNLNHDAMYWYRQDPGQGLRLIYYSQIVNDFQKGDIAEGYSVSREKKESFPLTVTSAQKNPTAFYLCASSMGQVDQPQHFGDGTRLSIL.

V gene TRBV5-6 combines with J gene TRBJ2-3; D is ambiguous. The V gene lost 3 bases and the J gene lost 3 bases, with 8 bases spanning the gap. The CDR3 runs 13 residues. Germline V gives CDR1 SGHDT, CDR2 YYEEEE. The CDR3 sequence: CASSYAETDTQYF. For the CDR3, the DNA is TGTGCCAGCAGCTATGCGGAAACAGATACGCAGTATTTT.

The CDR3, as DNA: TGTGCCAGCAGCATGGGACAGGGTATTATCGATACGCAGTATTTT. Translated, it gives CASSMGQGIIDTQYF. This chain connects TRBV7-6 to TRBJ2-3; 9 positions match TRBD1. Germline V gene data show CDR1 as SGHVS and CDR2 as FNYEAQ. The V gene end was trimmed by 5 bases and the J gene end by 6 bases; junction bases not matched to a gene: 9. The CDR3 totals 15 residues.

As to this clone: This sample includes further DNA sequences coding for the same CDR3. J is TRBJ1-5 and V is TRBV2; 7 nucleotides agree with TRBD1. This CDR3 region has 14 residues. CDR1 SNHLY and CDR2 FYNNEI come from the germline V gene. V trimming: 4 bases; J trimming: 4 bases; junction bases outside the gene matches: 4. CDR3 region: CASSATGRNQPQHF. The CDR3 coding sequence is TGTGCCAGCAGTGCGACAGGGCGAAATCAGCCCCAGCATTTT.

V usage is TRBV25-1 and J usage is TRBJ1-2; D remains unclear. The ends were cut back, 3 bases at V and 8 bases at J, with 10 bases in the middle. CDR3 size: 12 residues. CDR1 and CDR2 from the germline V gene are MGHDK and SYGVNS. As DNA, the CDR3 is TGTGCCAGCAGTGAGTTTGGGTCCGGCTACACCTTC. The encoded protein is CASSEFGSGYTF.

The rearrangement links TRBV28 to TRBJ2-7; TRBD1 matches 10 bases. V dropped 6 bases and J dropped 2; count of bases not matched to a gene: 7. The germline gives CDR1 MDHEN, CDR2 SYDVKM. The CDR3 is 15 residues long. Here the CDR3 DNA reads TGTGCCAGCAGCATCGAAGGGACAGGGGCCTACGAGCAGTACTTC. Translation gives CASSIEGTGAYEQYF.